This T cell receptor (beta chain) was recorded in a study of response to subunit inactivated influenza vaccine. Regarding the study as a whole: It was suggested by the authors that few new T cells are recruited by each seasonal influenza vaccination.

One entry per CDR3 protein results from TCRdb running MiXCR on the RT-PCR reads. Seen here are around 540,000 distinct CDR3 sequences, over 9.5% observed once, and the top ten hold about a tenth. Per germline, CDR1 MNHEY and CDR2 SMNVEV (reference sequence). V was clipped by 5 bases and J by 5 bases, with 7 bases between them. The CDR3 is made up of 12 amino acids. A word on this clonotype: What it recognizes is unknown.

This TCR was recovered from a man in his fifties or sixties who received an inactivated influenza vaccine. The chain joins TRBV27 to TRBJ2-1; D not resolved. Sequencing used PBMCs from blood, obtained on the day of vaccination. Here the CDR3 reads CASSPQDNEQFF. CDR3 in DNA: TGTGCCAGCAGTCCGCAGGACAATGAGCAGTTCTTC.